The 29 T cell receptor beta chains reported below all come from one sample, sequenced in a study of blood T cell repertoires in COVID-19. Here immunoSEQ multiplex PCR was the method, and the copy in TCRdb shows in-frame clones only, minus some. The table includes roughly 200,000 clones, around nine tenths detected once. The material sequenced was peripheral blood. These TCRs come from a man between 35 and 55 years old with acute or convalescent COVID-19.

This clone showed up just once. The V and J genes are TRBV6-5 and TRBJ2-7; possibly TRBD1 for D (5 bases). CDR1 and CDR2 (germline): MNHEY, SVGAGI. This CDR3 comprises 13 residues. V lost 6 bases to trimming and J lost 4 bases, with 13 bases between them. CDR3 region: CASSHRQSYEQYF. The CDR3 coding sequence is TGTGCCAGCAGCCACAGACAGTCATACGAGCAGTACTTC.

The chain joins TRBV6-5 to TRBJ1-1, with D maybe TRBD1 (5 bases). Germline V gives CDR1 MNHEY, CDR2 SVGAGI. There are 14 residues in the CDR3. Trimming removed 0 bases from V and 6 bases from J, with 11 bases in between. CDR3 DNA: TGTGCCAGCAGTTACTCCAGGGTTCGACCTGAAGCTTTCTTT. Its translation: CASSYSRVRPEAFF.

CDR3 amino acids: CASSLIGRGEKLFF. CDR3 coding DNA: TGCGCCAGCAGCCTTATTGGGAGAGGGGAAAAACTGTTTTTT. This rearrangement joins TRBV5-1 to TRBJ1-4; D remains ambiguous. Trimming cost V 4 bases and J 8 bases, with 15 bases left between them. Germline CDR1 reads SGHRS; CDR2 reads YFSETQ. The CDR3 has 14 residues. Filled out from reference TRBV5-1 and TRBJ1-4, the complete variable domain reads KAGVTQTPRYLIKTRGQQVTLSCSPISGHRSVSWYQQTPGQGLQFLFEYFSETQRNKGNFPGRFSGRQFSNSRSEMNVSTLELGDSALYLCASSLIGRGEKLFFGSGTQLSVL.

CDR3 coding DNA: TGTGCCACCACGGACAGAGTCTATGGCTACACCTTC. It specifies CATTDRVYGYTF. This rearrangement joins TRBV28 to TRBJ1-2; a weak D match, TRBD1 (6 bases). Deletions cut 10 bases from V and 4 bases from J, with 13 bases between. Looked up from germline, CDR1 is MDHEN and CDR2 is SYDVKM. The CDR3 covers 12 residues.

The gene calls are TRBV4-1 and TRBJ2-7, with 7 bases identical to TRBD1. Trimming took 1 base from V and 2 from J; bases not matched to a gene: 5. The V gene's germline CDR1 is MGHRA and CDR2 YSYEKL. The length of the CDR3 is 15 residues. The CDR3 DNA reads TGCGCCAGCAGCCAAGGCCGGGACAGCACCTACGAGCAGTACTTC. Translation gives CASSQGRDSTYEQYF.

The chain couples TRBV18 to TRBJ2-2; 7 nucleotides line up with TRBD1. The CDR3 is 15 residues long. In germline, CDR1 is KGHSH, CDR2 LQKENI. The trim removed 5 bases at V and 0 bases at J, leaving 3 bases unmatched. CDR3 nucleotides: TGTGCCAGCTCAGCCGGACAGGCGAACACCGGGGAGCTGTTTTTT. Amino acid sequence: CASSAGQANTGELFF.

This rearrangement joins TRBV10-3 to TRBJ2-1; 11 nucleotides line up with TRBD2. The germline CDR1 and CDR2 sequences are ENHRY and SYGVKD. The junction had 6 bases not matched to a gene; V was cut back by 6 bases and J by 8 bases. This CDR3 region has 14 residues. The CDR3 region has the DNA TGTGCCATCAGGAAGACTAGCGGGGTGGATGAGCAGTTCTTC. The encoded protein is CAIRKTSGVDEQFF.

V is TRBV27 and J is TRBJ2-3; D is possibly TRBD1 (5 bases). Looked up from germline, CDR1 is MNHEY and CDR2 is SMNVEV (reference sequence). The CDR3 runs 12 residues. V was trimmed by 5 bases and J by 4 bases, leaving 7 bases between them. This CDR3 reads CASSRGSDTQYF. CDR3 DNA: TGTGCCAGCAGTAGGGGATCAGATACGCAGTATTTT.

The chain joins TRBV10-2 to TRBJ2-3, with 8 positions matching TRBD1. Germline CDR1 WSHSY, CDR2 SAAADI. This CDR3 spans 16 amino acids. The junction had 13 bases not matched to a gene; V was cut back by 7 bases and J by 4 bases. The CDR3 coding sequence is TGCGCCAGCACCCCAGGACAGGGAGCATCAGCAGATACGCAGTATTTT. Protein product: CASTPGQGASADTQYF.

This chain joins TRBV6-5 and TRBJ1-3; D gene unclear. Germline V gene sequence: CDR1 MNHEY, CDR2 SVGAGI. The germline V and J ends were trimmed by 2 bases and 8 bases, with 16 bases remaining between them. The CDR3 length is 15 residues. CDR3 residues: CASSYRVGTIDTIYF. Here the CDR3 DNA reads TGTGCCAGCAGTTACCGCGTCGGTACTATAGACACCATATATTTT.

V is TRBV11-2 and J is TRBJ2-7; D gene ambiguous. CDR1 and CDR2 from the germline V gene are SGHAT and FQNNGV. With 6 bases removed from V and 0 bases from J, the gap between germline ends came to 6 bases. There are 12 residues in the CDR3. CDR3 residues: CASSISSYEQYF. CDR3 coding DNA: TGTGCCAGCAGTATCAGCTCCTACGAGCAGTACTTC.

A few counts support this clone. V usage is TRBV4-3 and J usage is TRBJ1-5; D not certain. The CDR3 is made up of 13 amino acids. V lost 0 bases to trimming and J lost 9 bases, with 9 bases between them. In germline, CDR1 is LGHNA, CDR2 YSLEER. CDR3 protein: CASSQDRPTPQHF. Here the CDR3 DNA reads TGCGCCAGCAGCCAAGACAGGCCGACGCCCCAGCATTTT.

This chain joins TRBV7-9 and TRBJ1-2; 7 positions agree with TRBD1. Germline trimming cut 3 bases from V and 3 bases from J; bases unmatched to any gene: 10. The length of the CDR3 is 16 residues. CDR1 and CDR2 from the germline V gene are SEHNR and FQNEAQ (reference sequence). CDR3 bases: TGTGCCAGCAGCTTTATAGGACAGGAAGGGGACTATGGCTACACCTTC. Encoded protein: CASSFIGQEGDYGYTF.

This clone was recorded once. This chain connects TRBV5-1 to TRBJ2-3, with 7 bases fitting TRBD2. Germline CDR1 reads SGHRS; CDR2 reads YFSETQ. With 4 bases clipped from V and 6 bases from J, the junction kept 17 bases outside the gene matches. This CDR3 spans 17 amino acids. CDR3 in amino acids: CASSPLKGGGVLDTQYF. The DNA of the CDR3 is TGCGCCAGCAGCCCGTTAAAAGGCGGGGGAGTGCTGGATACGCAGTATTTT.

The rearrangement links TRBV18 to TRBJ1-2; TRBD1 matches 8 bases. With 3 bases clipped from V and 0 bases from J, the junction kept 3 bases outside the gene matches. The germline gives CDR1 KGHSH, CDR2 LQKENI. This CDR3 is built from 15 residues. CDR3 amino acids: CASSPRDRSNYGYTF. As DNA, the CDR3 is TGTGCCAGCTCACCGAGGGACAGGTCTAACTATGGCTACACCTTC.

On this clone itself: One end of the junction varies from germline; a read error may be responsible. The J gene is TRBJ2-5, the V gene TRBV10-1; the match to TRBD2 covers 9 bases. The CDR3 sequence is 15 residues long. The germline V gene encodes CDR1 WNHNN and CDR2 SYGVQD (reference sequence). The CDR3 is CASGEVRGGQKTQYF. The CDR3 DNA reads TGCGCCAGCGGCGAGGTGCGGGGGGGCCAAAAGACCCAGTACTTC.

Here the CDR3 DNA reads TGTGCCAGCAGCTTAAGGGGGTCTAGCTGGCCCCTCGGGGAGCAGTACTTC. Translation gives CASSLRGSSWPLGEQYF. This chain joins TRBV7-2 and TRBJ2-7, with D possibly TRBD1 on 6 matching bases. The CDR3 totals 17 residues. Trimming took off 2 bases at V and 7 bases at J, with 24 bases between the two ends. Germline loops: CDR1 SGHTA, CDR2 FQGNSA.

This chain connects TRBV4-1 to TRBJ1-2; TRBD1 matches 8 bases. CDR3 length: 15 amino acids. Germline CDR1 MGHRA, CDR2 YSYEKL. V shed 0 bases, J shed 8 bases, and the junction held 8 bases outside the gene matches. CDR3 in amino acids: CASSQDRQGPWGYTF. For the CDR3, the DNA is TGCGCCAGCAGCCAAGATCGACAGGGGCCCTGGGGCTACACCTTC.

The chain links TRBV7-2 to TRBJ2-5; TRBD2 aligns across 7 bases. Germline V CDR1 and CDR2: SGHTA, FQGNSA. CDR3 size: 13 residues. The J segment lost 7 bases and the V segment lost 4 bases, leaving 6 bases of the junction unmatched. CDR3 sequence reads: CASSSGLVGTQYF. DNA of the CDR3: TGTGCCAGCAGCTCTGGACTAGTTGGGACCCAGTACTTC.

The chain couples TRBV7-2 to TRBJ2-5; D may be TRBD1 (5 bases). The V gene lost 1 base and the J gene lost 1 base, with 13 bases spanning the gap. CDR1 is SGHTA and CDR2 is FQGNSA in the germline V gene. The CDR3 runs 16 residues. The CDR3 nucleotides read TGTGCCAGCAGCTTAGTATCTGGGGCAGTCCAAGAGACCCAGTACTTC. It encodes CASSLVSGAVQETQYF.

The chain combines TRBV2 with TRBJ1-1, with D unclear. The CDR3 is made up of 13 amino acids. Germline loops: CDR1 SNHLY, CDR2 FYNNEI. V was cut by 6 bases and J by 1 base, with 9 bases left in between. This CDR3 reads CASRVTQNTEAFF. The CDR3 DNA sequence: TGTGCCAGCAGGGTAACTCAGAACACTGAAGCTTTCTTT.

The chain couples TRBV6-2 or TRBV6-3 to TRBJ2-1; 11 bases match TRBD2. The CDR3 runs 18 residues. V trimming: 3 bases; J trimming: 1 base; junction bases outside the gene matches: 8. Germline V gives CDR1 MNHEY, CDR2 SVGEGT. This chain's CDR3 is CASSYPSGGKWSYNEQFF. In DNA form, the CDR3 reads TGTGCCAGCAGTTATCCTAGCGGGGGGAAGTGGTCCTACAATGAGCAGTTCTTC.

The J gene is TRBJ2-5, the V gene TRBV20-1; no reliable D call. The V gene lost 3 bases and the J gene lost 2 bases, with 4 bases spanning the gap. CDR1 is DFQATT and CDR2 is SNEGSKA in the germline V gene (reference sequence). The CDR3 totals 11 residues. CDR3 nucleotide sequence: TGCAGTGCTAGTCTTCAAGAGACCCAGTACTTC. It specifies CSASLQETQYF.

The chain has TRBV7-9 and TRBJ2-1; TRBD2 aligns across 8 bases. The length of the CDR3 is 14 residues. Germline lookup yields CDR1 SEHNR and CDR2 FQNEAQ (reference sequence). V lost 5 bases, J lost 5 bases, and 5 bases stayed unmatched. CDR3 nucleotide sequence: TGTGCCAGCAGCCACGGGACTAGGAACAATGAGCAGTTCTTC. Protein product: CASSHGTRNNEQFF.

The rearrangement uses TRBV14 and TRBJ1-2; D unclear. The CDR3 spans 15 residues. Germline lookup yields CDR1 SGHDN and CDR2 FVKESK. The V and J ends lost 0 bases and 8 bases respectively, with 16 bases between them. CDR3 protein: CASSQDYGIGKGYTF. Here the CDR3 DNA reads TGTGCCAGCAGCCAAGATTACGGTATCGGGAAAGGCTACACCTTC.

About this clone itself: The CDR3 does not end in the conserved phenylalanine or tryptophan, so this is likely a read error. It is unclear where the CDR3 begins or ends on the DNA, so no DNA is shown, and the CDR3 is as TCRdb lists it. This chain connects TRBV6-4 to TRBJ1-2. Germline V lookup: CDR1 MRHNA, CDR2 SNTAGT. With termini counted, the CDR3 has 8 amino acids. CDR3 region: CASSDSCI.

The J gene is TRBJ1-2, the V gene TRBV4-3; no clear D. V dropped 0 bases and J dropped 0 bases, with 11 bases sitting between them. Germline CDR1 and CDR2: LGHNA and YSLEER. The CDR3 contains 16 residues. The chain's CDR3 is CASSQDLVVTNYGYTF. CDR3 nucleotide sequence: TGCGCCAGCAGCCAAGATCTAGTGGTTACTAACTATGGCTACACCTTC.

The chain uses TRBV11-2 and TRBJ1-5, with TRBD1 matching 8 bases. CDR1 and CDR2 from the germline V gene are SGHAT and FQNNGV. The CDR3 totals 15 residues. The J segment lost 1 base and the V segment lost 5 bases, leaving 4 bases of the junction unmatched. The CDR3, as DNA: TGTGCCAGCAGCAGGACAGGGTCGAGCAATCAGCCCCAGCATTTT. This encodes CASSRTGSSNQPQHF.

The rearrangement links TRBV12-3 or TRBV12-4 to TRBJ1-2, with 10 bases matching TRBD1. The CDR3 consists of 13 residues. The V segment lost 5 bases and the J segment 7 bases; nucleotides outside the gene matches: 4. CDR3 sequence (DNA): TGTGCCAGCAGTCCCGGGACAGGGGTTGGCTACACCTTC. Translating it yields CASSPGTGVGYTF.